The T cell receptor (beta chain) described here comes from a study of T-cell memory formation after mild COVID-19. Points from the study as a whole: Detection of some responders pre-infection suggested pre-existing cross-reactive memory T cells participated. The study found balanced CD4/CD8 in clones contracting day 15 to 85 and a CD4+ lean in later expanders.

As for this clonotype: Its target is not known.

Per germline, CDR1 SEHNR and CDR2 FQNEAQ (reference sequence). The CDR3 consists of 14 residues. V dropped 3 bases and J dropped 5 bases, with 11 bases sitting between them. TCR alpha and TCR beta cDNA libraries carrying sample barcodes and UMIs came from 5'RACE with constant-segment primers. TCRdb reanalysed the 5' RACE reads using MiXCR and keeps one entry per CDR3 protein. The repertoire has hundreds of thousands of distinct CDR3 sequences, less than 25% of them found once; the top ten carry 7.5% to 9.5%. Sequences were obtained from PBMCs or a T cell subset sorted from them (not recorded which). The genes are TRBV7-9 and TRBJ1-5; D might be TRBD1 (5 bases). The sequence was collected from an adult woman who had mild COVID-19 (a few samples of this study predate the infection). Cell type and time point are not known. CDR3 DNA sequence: TGTGCCAGCAGCTTCCTAGGGGATGATCAGCCCCAGCATTTT. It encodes CASSFLGDDQPQHF.